A selection of T cell receptor beta chains follows, all from one sample in a study of cytotoxic CD8 clonotypes in ibrutinib-treated CLL. Only in-frame clones appear in the TCRdb table, and some are missing; sequencing was by immunoSEQ multiplex PCR. The sample yields around 77,000 clones, approximately 80% seen once. Sequences were derived from PBMCs, sampled at disease progression, from a patient treated with ibrutinib. All receptors derive from a human donor with chronic lymphocytic leukemia. Both conserved end residues are part of each CDR3. D genes are given only for firm matches. Clone size appears in some rows only: once, few, many, or a class for an expanded clone.

d_gene	len	abundance	v_gene	j_gene	CDR3aa	CDR3nt
NA	13	NA	TRBV11-2	TRBJ2-7	CASSLESGSEQYF	TGTGCCAGCAGCTTAGAGTCGGGCTCCGAGCAGTACTTC
NA	15	NA	TRBV27	TRBJ2-1	CASSLTVSSYNEQFF	TGTGCCAGCAGTTTGACGGTGAGCTCCTACAATGAGCAGTTCTTC
NA	12	NA	TRBV4-2	TRBJ2-3	CASSQWADTQYF	TGTGCCAGCAGCCAGTGGGCGGATACGCAGTATTTT
NA	12	once	TRBV11-3	TRBJ2-2	CASSRLTGELFF	TGTGCCAGCAGCCGCCTCACCGGGGAGCTGTTTTTT
TRBD2	16	NA	TRBV5-8	TRBJ2-3	CASSLTPLAGADTQYF	TGTGCCAGCAGCTTGACTCCTTTAGCGGGAGCTGATACGCAGTATTTT
NA	12	NA	TRBV29-1	TRBJ1-4	CSVLHTNEKLFF	TGCAGCGTTCTCCACACTAATGAAAAACTGTTTTTT
NA	13	NA	TRBV5-1	TRBJ2-5	CASARGPGETQYF	TGCGCCAGCGCCCGGGGGCCAGGGGAGACCCAGTACTTC
NA	12	NA	TRBV4-1	TRBJ1-2	CASSQYLGGYTF	TGCGCCAGCAGCCAGTACCTCGGGGGCTACACCTTC
TRBD1	14	NA	TRBV29-1	TRBJ2-5	CSVGNTGGGKTQYF	TGCAGCGTTGGAAATACAGGGGGCGGAAAGACCCAGTACTTC
NA	14	NA	TRBV27	TRBJ1-1	CASSWSDKNTEAFF	TGTGCCAGCAGTTGGTCGGATAAGAACACTGAAGCTTTCTTT
TRBD1	13	few	TRBV2	TRBJ1-5	CASSGQGRQPQHF	TGTGCCAGCAGCGGACAGGGGAGGCAGCCCCAGCATTTT
TRBD1	14	few	TRBV5-4	TRBJ1-2	CASSWDRETYGYTF	TGTGCCAGCAGCTGGGACAGGGAGACCTATGGCTACACCTTC
NA	13	NA	TRBV5-1	TRBJ2-1	CASRLQGGNEQFF	TGCGCCAGCCGGCTGCAGGGGGGTAATGAGCAGTTCTTC
NA	15	NA	TRBV5-4	TRBJ2-1	CASSYTGWLYNEQFF	TGTGCCAGCAGCTATACGGGCTGGCTCTACAATGAGCAGTTCTTC
TRBD1	14	NA	TRBV5-1	TRBJ2-7	CASSSNRGPYEQYF	TGCGCCAGCAGCTCGAACAGGGGGCCCTACGAGCAGTACTTC
TRBD1	16	NA	TRBV7-9	TRBJ1-3	CASSKQGARTGNTIYF	TGTGCCAGCAGCAAACAGGGGGCGCGGACTGGAAACACCATATATTTT
NA	15	NA	TRBV19	TRBJ1-2	CASSKLGDANYGYTF	TGTGCCAGTAGTAAGTTAGGCGATGCTAACTATGGCTACACCTTC
NA	13	few	TRBV5-1	TRBJ1-1	CASSPQLNTEAFF	TGCGCCAGCAGTCCCCAGCTGAACACTGAAGCTTTCTTT
NA	12	NA	TRBV27	TRBJ1-2	CASSTYTGGYTF	TGTGCCAGCAGTACATACACCGGCGGCTACACCTTC
NA	12	NA	TRBV30	TRBJ1-2	CAWSVSRRAHTF	TGTGCCTGGAGTGTTTCCCGCAGGGCTCACACCTTC
TRBD2	17	NA	TRBV15	TRBJ2-7	CATSRTPTTSGNHEQYF	TGTGCCACCAGCAGAACCCCCACGACTAGCGGGAATCACGAGCAGTACTTC
TRBD1	15	NA	TRBV6-5	TRBJ2-7	CASSPLGQGGYEQYF	TGTGCCAGCAGCCCCCTTGGACAGGGTGGGTACGAGCAGTACTTC
NA	12	NA	TRBV6-1	TRBJ2-7	CASTVGGYEQYF	TGTGCCAGCACCGTGGGGGGCTACGAGCAGTACTTC
NA	13	NA	TRBV6-5	TRBJ2-7	CASYKAGSYEQYF	TGTGCCAGCTATAAGGCAGGGAGCTACGAGCAGTACTTC
NA	14	NA	TRBV19	TRBJ2-5	CASSISWFQETQYF	TGTGCCAGTAGTATATCGTGGTTTCAAGAGACCCAGTACTTC
NA	14	NA	TRBV19	TRBJ1-2	CASSISRRDYGYTF	TGTGCCAGTAGTATATCCCGGAGGGACTATGGCTACACCTTC
TRBD2	15	NA	TRBV15	TRBJ2-1	CATSRALAGGFEQFF	TGTGCCACCAGCAGAGCACTAGCGGGAGGTTTTGAGCAGTTCTTC
NA	11	NA	TRBV29-1	TRBJ2-7	CSVGSQYEQYF	TGCAGCGTTGGCAGTCAGTATGAGCAGTACTTC
TRBD2	16	NA	TRBV5-1	TRBJ2-2	CASSPRVAGNTGELFF	TGCGCCAGCAGCCCAAGAGTAGCGGGCAACACCGGGGAGCTGTTTTTT
NA	13	NA	TRBV7-7	TRBJ2-2	CASSLVPTGELFF	TGTGCCAGCAGCTTAGTTCCCACCGGGGAGCTGTTTTTT
TRBD1	16	NA	TRBV7-6	TRBJ2-1	CASSLAGTGNINEQFF	TGTGCCAGCAGCTTAGCCGGGACAGGAAACATCAATGAGCAGTTCTTC
TRBD1	14	NA	TRBV7-9	TRBJ2-7	CASSWGRDRYEQYF	TGTGCCAGCAGCTGGGGCCGGGACAGATACGAGCAGTACTTC
NA	13	once	TRBV29-1	TRBJ2-1	CSVATSSYNEQFF	TGCAGCGTTGCCACCAGCTCCTACAATGAGCAGTTCTTC
NA	14	NA	TRBV6-5	TRBJ1-1	CASGKGGPVTEAFF	TGTGCCAGCGGGAAAGGAGGGCCGGTGACTGAAGCTTTCTTT
NA	14	once	TRBV6-1	TRBJ1-5	CASSERQGNQPQHF	TGTGCCAGCAGTGAAAGACAGGGCAATCAGCCCCAGCATTTT
TRBD1	17	NA	TRBV5-8	TRBJ1-1	CASSLAVFTGVNTEAFF	TGTGCCAGCAGCTTGGCGGTCTTTACAGGGGTGAACACTGAAGCTTTCTTT
NA	15	NA	TRBV29-1	TRBJ1-6	CSVATGFAFNSPLHF	TGCAGCGTGGCAACAGGGTTCGCCTTTAATTCACCCCTCCACTTT
TRBD1	15	NA	TRBV7-9	TRBJ1-5	CASSDRDRENQPQHF	TGTGCCAGCAGCGACCGGGACAGGGAGAATCAGCCCCAGCATTTT
TRBD2	17	NA	TRBV7-8	TRBJ2-5	CASSYATGTSGKETQYF	TGTGCCAGCAGCTACGCCACCGGGACTAGCGGGAAAGAGACCCAGTACTTC
NA	12	NA	TRBV5-4	TRBJ2-7	CASSPDSYEQYF	TGTGCCAGCAGCCCCGACTCCTACGAGCAGTACTTC
NA	12	NA	TRBV4-1	TRBJ2-2	CASSHLAGELFF	TGCGCCAGCAGCCATTTAGCCGGGGAGCTGTTTTTT
NA	13	few	TRBV18	TRBJ1-2	CASRPGANYGYTF	TGTGCCAGCCGCCCAGGAGCTAACTATGGCTACACCTTC
TRBD1	15	few	TRBV5-1	TRBJ1-2	CASSFGSGGNYGYTF	TGCGCCAGCAGCTTCGGGTCAGGGGGTAACTATGGCTACACCTTC